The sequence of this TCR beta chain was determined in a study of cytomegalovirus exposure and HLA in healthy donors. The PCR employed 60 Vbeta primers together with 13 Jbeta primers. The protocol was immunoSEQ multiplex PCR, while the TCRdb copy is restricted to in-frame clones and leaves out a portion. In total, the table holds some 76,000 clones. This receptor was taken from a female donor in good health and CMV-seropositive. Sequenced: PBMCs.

For the CDR3, the DNA is TGTGCCAGCAGCTTGGAGCAAAATTCACCCCTCCACTTT. Its protein product is CASSLEQNSPLHF. V and J are TRBV5-6 and TRBJ1-6; no reliable D call. The V end was cut by 0 bases, the J end by 7 bases, with 5 bases between. The CDR3 consists of 13 residues. The germline CDR1 and CDR2 sequences are SGHDT and YYEEEE.